The TCR beta chain described here comes from a study of blood T cell repertoires in COVID-19. Study in general: The United States, Italy and Spain provided the acute and convalescent COVID-19 samples. T cells, B-cell-depleted T cells, or PBMCs provided the cDNA or gDNA that served as material.

The CDR3 totals 15 residues. Germline values: CDR1 MNHEY, CDR2 SVGAGI. Trimming took off 7 bases at V and 4 bases at J, with 19 bases between the two ends. As handled by the study authors: How many nucleated cells were present was estimated from reference gene primer amplification. The table came from immunoSEQ multiplex PCR; TCRdb's copy has only in-frame clones and leaves some out. D and trimming come from the DNA, and the V and J calls and clone size come from that table. The sample records approximately 100,000 clones, roughly 85% being singletons. The chain has TRBV6-5 and TRBJ1-2, with a tentative D call TRBD1 (5 bases). The sequence came from a woman in her 70s with active or convalescent COVID-19. Sequenced sample: peripheral blood. The DNA for the CDR3 is TGTGCCAGCACCCCTAGCCGGGGGGACGGCTATGGCTACACCTTC. Amino acids: CASTPSRGDGYGYTF.